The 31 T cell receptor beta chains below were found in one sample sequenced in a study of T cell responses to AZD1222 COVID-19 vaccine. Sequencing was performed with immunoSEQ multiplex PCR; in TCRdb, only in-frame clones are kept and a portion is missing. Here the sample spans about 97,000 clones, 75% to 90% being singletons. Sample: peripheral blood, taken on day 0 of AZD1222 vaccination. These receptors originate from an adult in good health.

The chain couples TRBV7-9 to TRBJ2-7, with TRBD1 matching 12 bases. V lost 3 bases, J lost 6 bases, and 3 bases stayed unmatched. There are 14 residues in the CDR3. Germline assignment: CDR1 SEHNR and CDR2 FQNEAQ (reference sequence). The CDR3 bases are TGTGCCAGCAGCTTTGGGACAGGGGGCAGCGAGCAGTACTTC. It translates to CASSFGTGGSEQYF.

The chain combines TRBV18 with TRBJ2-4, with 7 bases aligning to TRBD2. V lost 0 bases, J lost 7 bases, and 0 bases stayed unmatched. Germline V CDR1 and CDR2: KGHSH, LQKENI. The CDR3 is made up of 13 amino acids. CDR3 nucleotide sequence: TGTGCCAGCTCACCACCGGGGGGGAACATTCAGTACTTC. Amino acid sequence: CASSPPGGNIQYF. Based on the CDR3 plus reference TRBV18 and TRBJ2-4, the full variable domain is NAGVMQNPRHLVRRRGQEARLRCSPMKGHSHVYWYRQLPEEGLKFMVYLQKENIIDESGMPKERFSAEFPKEGPSILRIQQVVRGDSAAYFCASSPPGGNIQYFGAGTRLSVL.

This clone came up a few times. The CDR3 sequence: CASRELGPQPQHF. CDR3 coding DNA: TGTGCCAGCAGGGAGTTGGGTCCTCAGCCCCAGCATTTT. This chain uses TRBV2 with TRBJ1-5; D remains unclear. Germline CDR1 reads SNHLY; CDR2 reads FYNNEI. The ends were cut back, 6 bases at V and 6 bases at J, with 12 bases in the middle. The CDR3 loop spans 13 amino acids.

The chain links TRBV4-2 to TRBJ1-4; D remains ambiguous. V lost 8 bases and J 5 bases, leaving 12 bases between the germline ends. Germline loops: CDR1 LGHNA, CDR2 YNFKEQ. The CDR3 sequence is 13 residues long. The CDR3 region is CASGDGINEKLFF. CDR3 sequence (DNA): TGTGCCAGCGGCGACGGCATCAATGAAAAACTGTTTTTT.

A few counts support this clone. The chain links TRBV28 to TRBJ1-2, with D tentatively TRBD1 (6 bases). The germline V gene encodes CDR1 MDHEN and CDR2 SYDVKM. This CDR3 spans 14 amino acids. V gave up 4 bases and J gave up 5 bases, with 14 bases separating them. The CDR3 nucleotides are TGTGCCAGCAGTTCCCCTCGACAGGAATATGGCTACACCTTC. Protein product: CASSSPRQEYGYTF.

The CDR3: CASSFTWGSGNTIYF. CDR3 in DNA: TGTGCCAGCAGCTTTACGTGGGGCTCTGGAAACACCATATATTTT. The chain has TRBV6-6 and TRBJ1-3; D not resolved. Germline values: CDR1 MNHNY, CDR2 SVGAGI (reference sequence). Deletions cut 6 bases from V and 0 bases from J, with 12 bases between. This CDR3 region has 15 residues.

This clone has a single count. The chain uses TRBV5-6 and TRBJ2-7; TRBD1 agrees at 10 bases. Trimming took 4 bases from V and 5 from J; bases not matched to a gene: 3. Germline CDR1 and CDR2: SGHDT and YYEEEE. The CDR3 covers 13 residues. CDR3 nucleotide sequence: TGTGCCAGCAGCAGGGGGACAGGGGACGAGCAGTACTTC. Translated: CASSRGTGDEQYF.

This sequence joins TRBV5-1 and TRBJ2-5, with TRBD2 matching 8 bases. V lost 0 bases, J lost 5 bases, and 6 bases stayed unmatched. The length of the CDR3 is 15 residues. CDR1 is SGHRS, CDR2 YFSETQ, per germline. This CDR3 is CASSLAGGPLETQYF. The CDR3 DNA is TGCGCCAGCAGCTTGGCGGGGGGGCCTCTCGAGACCCAGTACTTC.

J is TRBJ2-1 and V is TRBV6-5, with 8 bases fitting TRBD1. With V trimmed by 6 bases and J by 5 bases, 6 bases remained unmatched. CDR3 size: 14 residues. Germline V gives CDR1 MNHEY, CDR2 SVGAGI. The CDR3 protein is CASSRTGPDNEQFF. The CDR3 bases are TGTGCCAGCAGCAGGACAGGGCCGGACAATGAGCAGTTCTTC.

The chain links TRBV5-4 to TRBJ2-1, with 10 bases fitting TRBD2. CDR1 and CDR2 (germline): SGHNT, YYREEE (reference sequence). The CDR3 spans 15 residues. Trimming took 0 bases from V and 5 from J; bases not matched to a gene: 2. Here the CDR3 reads CASSLVAGGNNEQFF. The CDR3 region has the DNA TGTGCCAGCAGCTTGGTAGCGGGAGGTAACAATGAGCAGTTCTTC.

CDR3 protein: CASSSGLARVNSPLHF. The DNA for the CDR3 is TGCGCCAGCAGCTCGGGACTGGCACGGGTGAATTCACCCCTCCACTTT. V usage is TRBV5-1 and J usage is TRBJ1-6; D perhaps matches TRBD1 (5 bases). The CDR3 is 16 amino acids. CDR1 and CDR2 from the germline V gene are SGHRS and YFSETQ. V was pared by 3 bases and J by 7 bases, with 17 bases between.

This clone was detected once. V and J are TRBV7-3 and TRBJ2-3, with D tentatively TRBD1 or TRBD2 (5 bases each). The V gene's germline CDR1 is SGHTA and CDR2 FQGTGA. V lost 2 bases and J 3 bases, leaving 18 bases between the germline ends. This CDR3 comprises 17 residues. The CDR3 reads CASSLLGPLRGTDTQYF. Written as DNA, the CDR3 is TGTGCCAGCAGCTTATTGGGACCGCTGCGAGGGACAGATACGCAGTATTTT.

CDR3 sequence reads: CASSQDRRGTDTQYF. The DNA for the CDR3 is TGTGCCAGCAGCCAAGACCGCAGGGGCACAGATACGCAGTATTTT. The gene calls are TRBV4-2 and TRBJ2-3, with D maybe TRBD1 (5 bases). The CDR3 runs to 15 residues. In germline, CDR1 is LGHNA, CDR2 YNFKEQ. The germline V and J ends were trimmed by 0 bases and 1 base, with 8 bases remaining between them.

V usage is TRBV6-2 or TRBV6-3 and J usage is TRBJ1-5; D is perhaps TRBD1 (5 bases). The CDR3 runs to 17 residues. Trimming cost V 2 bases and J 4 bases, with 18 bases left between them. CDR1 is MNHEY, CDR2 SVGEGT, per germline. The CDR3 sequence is CASSYMRDGVTNQPQHF. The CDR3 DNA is TGTGCCAGCAGTTACATGCGGGACGGAGTGACTAATCAGCCCCAGCATTTT.

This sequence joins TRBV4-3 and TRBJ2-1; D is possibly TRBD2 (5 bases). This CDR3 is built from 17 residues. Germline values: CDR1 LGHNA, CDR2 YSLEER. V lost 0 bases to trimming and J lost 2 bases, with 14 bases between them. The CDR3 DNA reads TGCGCCAGCAGCCAAGACGGTAGCGCCAGGCCCTACAATGAGCAGTTCTTC. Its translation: CASSQDGSARPYNEQFF.

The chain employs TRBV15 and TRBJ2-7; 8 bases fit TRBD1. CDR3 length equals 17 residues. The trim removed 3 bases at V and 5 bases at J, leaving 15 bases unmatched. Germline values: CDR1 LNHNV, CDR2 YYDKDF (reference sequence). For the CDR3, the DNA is TGTGCCACCAGCAGGTCCGAGGCAAGGGACAGGCTCGACGAGCAGTACTTC. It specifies CATSRSEARDRLDEQYF.

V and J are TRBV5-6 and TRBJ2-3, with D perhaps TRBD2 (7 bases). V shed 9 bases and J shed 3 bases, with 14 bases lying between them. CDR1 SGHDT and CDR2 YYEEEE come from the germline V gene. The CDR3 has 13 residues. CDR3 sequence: CATGRGSTDTQYF. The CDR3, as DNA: TGTGCCACAGGGAGGGGGTCGACAGATACGCAGTATTTT.

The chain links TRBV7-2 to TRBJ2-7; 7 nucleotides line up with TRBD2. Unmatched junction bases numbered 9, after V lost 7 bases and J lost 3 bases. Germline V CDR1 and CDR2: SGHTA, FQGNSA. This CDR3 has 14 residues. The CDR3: CASTLGGRNYEQYF. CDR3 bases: TGTGCCAGCACCTTGGGCGGGAGAAACTACGAGCAGTACTTC.

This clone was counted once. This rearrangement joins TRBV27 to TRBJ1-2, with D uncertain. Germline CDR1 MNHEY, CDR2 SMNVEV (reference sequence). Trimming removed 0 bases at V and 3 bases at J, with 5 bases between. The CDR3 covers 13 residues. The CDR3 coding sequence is TGTGCCAGCAGTTTATCCGGATACTATGGCTACACCTTC. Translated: CASSLSGYYGYTF.

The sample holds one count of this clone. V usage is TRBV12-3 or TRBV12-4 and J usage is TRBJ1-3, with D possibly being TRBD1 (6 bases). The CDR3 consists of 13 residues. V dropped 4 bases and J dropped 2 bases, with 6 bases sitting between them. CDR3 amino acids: CASSSGAGNTIYF. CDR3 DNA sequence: TGTGCCAGCAGTTCAGGGGCTGGAAACACCATATATTTT.

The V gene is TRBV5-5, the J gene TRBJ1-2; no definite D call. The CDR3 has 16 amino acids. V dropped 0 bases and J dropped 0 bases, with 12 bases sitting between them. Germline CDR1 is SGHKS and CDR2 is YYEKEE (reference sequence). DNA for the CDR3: TGTGCCAGCAGCTTGGGTTCTCGGACGGCTAACTATGGCTACACCTTC. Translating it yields CASSLGSRTANYGYTF. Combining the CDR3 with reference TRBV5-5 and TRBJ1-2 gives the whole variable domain DAGVTQSPTHLIKTRGQQVTLRCSPISGHKSVSWYQQVLGQGPQFIFQYYEKEERGRGNFPDRFSARQFPNYSSELNVNALLLGDSALYLCASSLGSRTANYGYTFGSGTRLTVV.

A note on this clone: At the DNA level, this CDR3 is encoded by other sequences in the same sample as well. CDR3 sequence reads: CASSPGQGTYEQYF. In DNA form, the CDR3 reads TGTGCCAGCAGCCCAGGACAGGGGACCTACGAGCAGTACTTC. The V and J genes are TRBV28 and TRBJ2-7; 9 bases match TRBD1. With V trimmed by 6 bases and J by 2 bases, 5 bases remained unmatched. CDR1 and CDR2 from the germline V gene are MDHEN and SYDVKM. CDR3 length: 14 amino acids.

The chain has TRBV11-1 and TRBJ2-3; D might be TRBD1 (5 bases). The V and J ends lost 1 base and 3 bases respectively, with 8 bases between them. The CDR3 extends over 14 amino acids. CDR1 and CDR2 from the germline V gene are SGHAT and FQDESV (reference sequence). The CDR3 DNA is TGTGCCAGCAGCTTAGGCTCAGGGACAGATACGCAGTATTTT. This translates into CASSLGSGTDTQYF.

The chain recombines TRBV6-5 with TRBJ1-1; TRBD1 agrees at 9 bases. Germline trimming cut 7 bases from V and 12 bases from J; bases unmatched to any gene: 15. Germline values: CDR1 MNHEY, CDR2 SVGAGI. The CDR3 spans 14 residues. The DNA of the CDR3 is TGTGCCAGCACACCCGGACAGGGGATAAGGTCACCTTTCTTT. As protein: CASTPGQGIRSPFF.

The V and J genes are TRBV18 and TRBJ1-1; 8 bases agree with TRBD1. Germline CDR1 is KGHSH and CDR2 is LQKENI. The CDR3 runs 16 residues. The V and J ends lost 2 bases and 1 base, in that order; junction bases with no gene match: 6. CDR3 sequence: CASSPFGTGQNTEAFF. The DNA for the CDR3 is TGTGCCAGCTCACCATTCGGGACAGGCCAGAACACTGAAGCTTTCTTT.

CDR3 sequence reads: CASSSKARGGQQPQHF. CDR3 sequence (DNA): TGTGCCAGCAGCTCTAAGGCCCGGGGGGGGCAACAGCCCCAGCATTTT. J is TRBJ1-5 and V is TRBV5-6, with a possible D match to TRBD1 (6 bases). In germline, CDR1 is SGHDT, CDR2 YYEEEE. Trimming removed 3 bases from V and 7 bases from J, with 20 bases in between. The CDR3 sequence is 16 residues long. The full variable domain, with the rest looked up from reference TRBV5-6 and TRBJ1-5, is DAGVTQSPTHLIKTRGQQVTLRCSPKSGHDTVSWYQQALGQGPQFIFQYYEEEERQRGNFPDRFSGHQFPNYSSELNVNALLLGDSALYLCASSSKARGGQQPQHFGDGTRLSIL.

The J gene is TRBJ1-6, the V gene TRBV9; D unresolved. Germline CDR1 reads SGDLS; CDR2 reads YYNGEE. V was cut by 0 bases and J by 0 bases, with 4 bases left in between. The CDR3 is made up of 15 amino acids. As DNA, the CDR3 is TGTGCCAGCAGCGTAGGGAGCTCCTATAATTCACCCCTCCACTTT. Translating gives CASSVGSSYNSPLHF.

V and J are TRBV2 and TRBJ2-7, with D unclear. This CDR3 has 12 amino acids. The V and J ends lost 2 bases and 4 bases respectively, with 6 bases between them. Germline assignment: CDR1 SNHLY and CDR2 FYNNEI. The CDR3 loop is CASSEFGYEQYF. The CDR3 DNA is TGTGCCAGCAGTGAATTTGGGTACGAGCAGTACTTC. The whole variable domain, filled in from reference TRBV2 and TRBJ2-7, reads EPEVTQTPSHQVTQMGQEVILRCVPISNHLYFYWYRQILGQKVEFLVSFYNNEISEKSEIFDDQFSVERPDGSNFTLKIRSTKLEDSAMYFCASSEFGYEQYFGPGTRLTVT.

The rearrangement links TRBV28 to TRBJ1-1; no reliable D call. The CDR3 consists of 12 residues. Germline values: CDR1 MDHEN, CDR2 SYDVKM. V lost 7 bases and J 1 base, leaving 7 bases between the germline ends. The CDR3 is CASMEENTEAFF. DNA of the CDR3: TGTGCCAGCATGGAGGAGAACACTGAAGCTTTCTTT.

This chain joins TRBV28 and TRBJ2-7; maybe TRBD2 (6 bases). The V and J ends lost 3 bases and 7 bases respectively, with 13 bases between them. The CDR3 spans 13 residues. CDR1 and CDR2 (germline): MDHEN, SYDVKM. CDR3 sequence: CASSFSVGREQYF. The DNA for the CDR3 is TGTGCCAGCAGTTTTTCGGTGGGGAGGGAGCAGTACTTC.

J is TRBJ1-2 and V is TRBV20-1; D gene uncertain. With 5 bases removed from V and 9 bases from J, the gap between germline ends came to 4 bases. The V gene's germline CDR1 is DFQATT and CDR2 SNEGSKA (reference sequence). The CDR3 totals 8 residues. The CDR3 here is CSAQSYTF. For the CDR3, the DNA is TGCAGTGCTCAGAGCTACACCTTC.